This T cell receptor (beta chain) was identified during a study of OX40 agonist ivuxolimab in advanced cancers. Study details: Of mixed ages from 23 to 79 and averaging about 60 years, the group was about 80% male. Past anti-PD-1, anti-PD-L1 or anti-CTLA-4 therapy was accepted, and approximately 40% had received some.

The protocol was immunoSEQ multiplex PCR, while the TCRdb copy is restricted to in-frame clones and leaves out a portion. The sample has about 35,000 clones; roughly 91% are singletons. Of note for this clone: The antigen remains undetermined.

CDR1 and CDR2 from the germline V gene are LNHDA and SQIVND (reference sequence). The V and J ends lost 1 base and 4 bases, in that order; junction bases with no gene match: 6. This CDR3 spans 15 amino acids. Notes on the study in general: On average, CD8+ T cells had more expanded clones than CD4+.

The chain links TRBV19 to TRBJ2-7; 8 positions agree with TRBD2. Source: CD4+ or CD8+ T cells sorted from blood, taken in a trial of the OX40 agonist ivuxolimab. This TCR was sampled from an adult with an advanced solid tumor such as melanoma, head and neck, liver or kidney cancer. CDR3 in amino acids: CASSIGSGSQYEQYF. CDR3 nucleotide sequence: TGTGCCAGTAGTATAGGCAGCGGGAGTCAGTACGAGCAGTACTTC.